The 16 T cell receptor beta chains below were found in one sample sequenced in a study of blood T cell repertoires in COVID-19. Using immunoSEQ multiplex PCR, the repertoire was profiled, and TCRdb retains in-frame clones only, with some absent. The sample holds some 120,000 clones, 79% seen once. Sequenced material: peripheral blood. Every receptor here comes from a man aged 35 to 55 with active or convalescent COVID-19.

There are a few counts of this clone. V and J are TRBV2 and TRBJ1-5; 7 nucleotides agree with TRBD1. Trimming took 7 bases from V and 6 from J; bases not matched to a gene: 9. Germline CDR1 reads SNHLY; CDR2 reads FYNNEI. The CDR3 extends over 14 amino acids. For the CDR3, the DNA is TGTGCCAGCACCCGGGACAGTCTCGGTCAGCCCCAGCATTTT. Protein product: CASTRDSLGQPQHF. Using reference TRBV2 and TRBJ1-5 for the parts outside the CDR3, the full variable domain is EPEVTQTPSHQVTQMGQEVILRCVPISNHLYFYWYRQILGQKVEFLVSFYNNEISEKSEIFDDQFSVERPDGSNFTLKIRSTKLEDSAMYFCASTRDSLGQPQHFGDGTRLSIL.

CDR3 region: CASSLDGGSYGYTF. The CDR3 DNA follows: TGCGCCAGCAGCTTGGATGGGGGCAGCTATGGCTACACCTTC. This chain links TRBV5-1 with TRBJ1-2; possibly TRBD1 for D (6 bases). The length of the CDR3 is 14 residues. Germline assignment: CDR1 SGHRS and CDR2 YFSETQ. V shed 0 bases and J shed 4 bases, with 10 bases lying between them.

The V call is TRBV15, the J call TRBJ2-5, with 9 nucleotides matching TRBD1. The CDR3 consists of 14 residues. The J segment lost 3 bases and the V segment lost 6 bases, leaving 5 bases of the junction unmatched. Germline values: CDR1 LNHNV, CDR2 YYDKDF (reference sequence). For the CDR3, the DNA is TGTGCCACCAGAACACGACAGGGGGAAGAGACCCAGTACTTC. Residues: CATRTRQGEETQYF.

The rearrangement joins TRBV19 to TRBJ2-1; 7 nucleotides match TRBD1. Germline V gene sequence: CDR1 LNHDA, CDR2 SQIVND (reference sequence). This CDR3 region has 14 residues. With V trimmed by 8 bases and J by 0 bases, 4 bases remained unmatched. CDR3 nucleotides: TGTGCCAGTTCGACAGGGAGCTCCTACAATGAGCAGTTCTTC. Translating gives CASSTGSSYNEQFF.

The rearrangement links TRBV19 to TRBJ1-5, with 8 positions matching TRBD1. This CDR3 has 16 amino acids. CDR1 is LNHDA, CDR2 SQIVND, per germline (reference sequence). Losses at the gene ends were 5 bases for V and 2 bases for J; bases not matched to a gene: 8. Here the CDR3 reads CASSPRQGPGNQPQHF. The CDR3 nucleotides read TGTGCCAGTAGTCCCCGACAGGGGCCGGGCAATCAGCCCCAGCATTTT.

The chain's CDR3 is CASSEVGQQLSYEQYF. The CDR3 DNA is TGCGCCAGCAGTGAGGTGGGACAGCAACTTTCCTACGAGCAGTACTTC. The chain joins TRBV10-1 to TRBJ2-7; TRBD1 matches 7 bases. J lost 1 base, V lost 2 bases, and 8 bases had no gene match. The CDR3 is made up of 16 amino acids. Germline V lookup: CDR1 WNHNN, CDR2 SYGVQD (reference sequence).

This chain connects TRBV7-3 to TRBJ2-3; D may be TRBD2 (5 bases). Trimming removed 0 bases at V and 2 bases at J, with 9 bases between. There are 15 residues in the CDR3. Per the germline V gene, CDR1 is SGHTA and CDR2 is FQGTGA. CDR3 bases: TGTGCCAGCAGCTTAACGGCGGGTTTCACAGATACGCAGTATTTT. The encoded protein is CASSLTAGFTDTQYF.

The chain uses TRBV5-4 and TRBJ1-1; no definite D call. Germline V gives CDR1 SGHNT, CDR2 YYREEE (reference sequence). The CDR3 is made up of 13 amino acids. Trimming pared 4 bases from V and 1 base from J, leaving 8 bases between. The CDR3, as DNA: TGTGCCAGCAGCCTGGAGAGGAACACTGAAGCTTTCTTT. This translates into CASSLERNTEAFF.

This chain joins TRBV5-3 and TRBJ1-2, with 11 bases fitting TRBD1. TRBV5-3 is an ORF, and what it does is uncertain. The CDR3 runs 15 residues. V lost 1 base to trimming and J lost 13 bases; unmatched junction nucleotides: 12. CDR3 DNA sequence: TGTGCCAGAAGCTTGCGATGGACAGGGGGCGGTCCGGGCACCTTC. Encoded protein: CARSLRWTGGGPGTF.

This chain uses TRBV27 with TRBJ2-3; 15 bases map to TRBD2. The CDR3 extends over 15 amino acids. Per germline, CDR1 MNHEY and CDR2 SMNVEV (reference sequence). The V segment lost 8 bases and the J segment 5 bases; nucleotides outside the gene matches: 5. The CDR3 spells CASWGTSGGIDTQYF. The CDR3 region has the DNA TGTGCCAGCTGGGGGACTAGCGGGGGGATAGATACGCAGTATTTT.

The rearrangement links TRBV10-3 to TRBJ2-7, with a possible D match to TRBD1 (5 bases). CDR1 and CDR2 (germline): ENHRY, SYGVKD. V lost 11 bases and J lost 5, with 13 bases in between. The CDR3 spans 11 residues. As DNA, the CDR3 is TGTGCCTCAGAAAGGGGTAACGAGCAGTACTTC. This codes for CASERGNEQYF.

The gene calls are TRBV15 and TRBJ2-1; 10 bases agree with TRBD1. J lost 5 bases, V lost 0 bases, and 7 bases had no gene match. This CDR3 spans 17 amino acids. In germline, CDR1 is LNHNV, CDR2 YYDKDF (reference sequence). The CDR3 spells CATSREWTGGWNNEQFF. CDR3 nucleotide sequence: TGTGCCACCAGCAGAGAATGGACAGGGGGGTGGAACAATGAGCAGTTCTTC.

This clone was counted between two and nine times. CDR3 DNA sequence: TGCGCCAGCAAGAGGGCGCAGGACACTGAAGCTTTCTTT. It is translated as CASKRAQDTEAFF. J is TRBJ1-1 and V is TRBV4-1; D is uncertain. The CDR3 spans 13 residues. The germline gives CDR1 MGHRA, CDR2 YSYEKL. The ends were cut back, 7 bases at V and 3 bases at J, with 12 bases in the middle.

The genes are TRBV11-2 and TRBJ2-3; D ambiguous. Looked up from germline, CDR1 is SGHAT and CDR2 is FQNNGV. Trimming stripped 5 bases from V and 3 bases from J, with 3 bases between. The CDR3 is made up of 11 amino acids. CDR3 in DNA: TGTGCCAGCAGCCCGACAGATACGCAGTATTTT. Protein sequence: CASSPTDTQYF.

This clone was detected only once. J is TRBJ2-3 and V is TRBV7-2, with 11 bases lining up with TRBD2. Germline CDR1 reads SGHTA; CDR2 reads FQGNSA. The V segment lost 3 bases and the J segment 5 bases; nucleotides outside the gene matches: 4. This CDR3 is built from 15 residues. Written as DNA, the CDR3 is TGTGCCAGCAGCTTTAGCGGGGGGGCCGGAGATACGCAGTATTTT. Translation: CASSFSGGAGDTQYF.

The V and J genes are TRBV6-5 and TRBJ2-7; 11 bases match TRBD1. This CDR3 spans 15 amino acids. Germline lookup yields CDR1 MNHEY and CDR2 SVGAGI. V lost 6 bases and J lost 4; bases outside the gene matches: 8. The CDR3 loop reads CASRSPGQGVYEQYF. Written as DNA, the CDR3 is TGTGCCAGCAGATCACCGGGACAGGGGGTTTACGAGCAGTACTTC.